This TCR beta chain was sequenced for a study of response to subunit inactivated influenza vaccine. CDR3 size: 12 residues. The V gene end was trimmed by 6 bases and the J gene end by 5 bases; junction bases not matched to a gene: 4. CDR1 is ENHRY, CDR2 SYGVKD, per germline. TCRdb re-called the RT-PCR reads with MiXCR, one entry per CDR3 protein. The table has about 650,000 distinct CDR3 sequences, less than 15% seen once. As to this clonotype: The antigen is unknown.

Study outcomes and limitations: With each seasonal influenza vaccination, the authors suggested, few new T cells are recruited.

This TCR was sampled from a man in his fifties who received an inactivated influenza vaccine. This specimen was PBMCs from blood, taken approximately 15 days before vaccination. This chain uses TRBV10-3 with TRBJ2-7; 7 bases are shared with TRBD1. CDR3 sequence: CAIRGTDHEQYF. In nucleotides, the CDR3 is TGTGCCATCAGGGGGACAGACCACGAGCAGTACTTC.